Presented here are 28 T cell receptor beta chains from one specimen sequenced in a study of blood T cell repertoires in COVID-19. The table came from immunoSEQ multiplex PCR; TCRdb's copy has only in-frame clones and leaves some out. The sample includes about 250,000 clones, approximately 85% of them seen just once. The sequenced sample was peripheral blood. The receptors derive from a man in his forties or fifties with COVID-19, enrolled during active disease.

The V gene is TRBV5-1, the J gene TRBJ1-2; 9 nucleotides agree with TRBD1. V lost 4 bases and J lost 3; bases outside the gene matches: 7. This CDR3 has 15 residues. Germline V gene lookup returns CDR1 SGHRS and CDR2 YFSETQ. This chain's CDR3 is CASSQKTGGDYGYTF. CDR3 nucleotides: TGCGCCAGCAGCCAGAAGACAGGGGGGGACTATGGCTACACCTTC.

This chain links TRBV4-1 with TRBJ2-1, with TRBD2 identical over 8 bases. This CDR3 contains 16 residues. With 0 bases clipped from V and 12 bases from J, the junction kept 13 bases outside the gene matches. CDR1 and CDR2 (germline): MGHRA, YSYEKL. CDR3 DNA sequence: TGCGCCAGCAGCCAAGATCCTGGCGGGGGGCCCCAAGTGCAGTTCTTC. Amino acid sequence: CASSQDPGGGPQVQFF.

The chain employs TRBV30 and TRBJ1-1, with D maybe TRBD1 (5 bases). V lost 2 bases, J lost 5 bases, and 12 bases lay in between. The CDR3 sequence is 13 residues long. The germline V gene has CDR1 GTSNPN and CDR2 SVGIG (reference sequence). The CDR3 sequence: CAWSRGTGTEAFF. CDR3 sequence (DNA): TGTGCCTGGAGTCGGGGGACGGGGACTGAAGCTTTCTTT. The full variable domain, rest sourced from reference TRBV30 and TRBJ1-1, is SQTIHQWPATLVQPVGSPLSLECTVEGTSNPNLYWYRQAAGRGLQLLFYSVGIGQISSEVPQNLSASRPQDRQFILSSKKLLLSDSGFYLCAWSRGTGTEAFFGQGTRLTVV.

V gene TRBV28 combines with J gene TRBJ1-1, with 8 nucleotides matching TRBD1. Per the germline V gene, CDR1 is MDHEN and CDR2 is SYDVKM. This CDR3 region has 13 residues. J gave up 5 bases and V 8 bases, and 7 bases lay outside the gene matches. The CDR3 region is CASHRQGRTEAFF. The DNA of the CDR3 is TGTGCCAGCCACAGACAGGGGAGGACTGAAGCTTTCTTT.

The chain couples TRBV6-5 to TRBJ1-1; TRBD1 aligns across 8 bases. The CDR3 length is 15 residues. Germline V gene sequence: CDR1 MNHEY, CDR2 SVGAGI. With V trimmed by 6 bases and J by 5 bases, 11 bases remained unmatched. The CDR3 sequence is CASSTQGVGGTEAFF. The CDR3, as DNA: TGTGCCAGCAGCACACAGGGGGTGGGGGGAACTGAAGCTTTCTTT.

This chain connects TRBV11-2 to TRBJ2-3, with 9 bases aligning to TRBD1. This CDR3 is 17 amino acids long. CDR1 and CDR2 from the germline V gene are SGHAT and FQNNGV. V shed 5 bases and J 3 bases; nucleotides not matched to a gene: 12. The CDR3, as DNA: TGTGCCAGCAGCCGACGAGGGGGACAGGGAGGTACAGATACGCAGTATTTT. Its translation: CASSRRGGQGGTDTQYF. The full variable domain, with the rest looked up from reference TRBV11-2 and TRBJ2-3, is EAGVAQSPRYKIIEKRQSVAFWCNPISGHATLYWYQQILGQGPKLLIQFQNNGVVDDSQLPKDRFSAERLKGVDSTLKIQPAKLEDSAVYLCASSRRGGQGGTDTQYFGPGTRLTVL.

The chain carries TRBV9 and TRBJ2-1; 11 nucleotides line up with TRBD2. The length of the CDR3 is 19 residues. Losses at the gene ends were 2 bases for V and 0 bases for J; bases not matched to a gene: 10. Per germline, CDR1 SGDLS and CDR2 YYNGEE. The CDR3 loop reads CASSVGTSGPGISYNEQFF. DNA of the CDR3: TGTGCCAGCAGCGTTGGGACTAGCGGACCCGGGATCTCCTACAATGAGCAGTTCTTC. The full variable domain, rest sourced from reference TRBV9 and TRBJ2-1, is DSGVTQTPKHLITATGQRVTLRCSPRSGDLSVYWYQQSLDQGLQFLIQYYNGEERAKGNILERFSAQQFPDLHSELNLSSLELGDSALYFCASSVGTSGPGISYNEQFFGPGTRLTVL.

The genes are TRBV11-3 and TRBJ1-1; maybe TRBD1 (6 bases). Germline V gene lookup returns CDR1 SGHNT and CDR2 YENEEA. Trimming took off 5 bases at V and 1 base at J, with 11 bases between the two ends. The CDR3 totals 14 residues. In nucleotides, the CDR3 is TGTGCCAGCAGCAGCAGGGGCGCGAACACTGAAGCTTTCTTT. Encoded protein: CASSSRGANTEAFF.

This chain uses TRBV7-9 with TRBJ2-1; D is perhaps TRBD1 (6 bases). V was clipped by 5 bases and J by 0 bases, with 11 bases between them. Germline V lookup: CDR1 SEHNR, CDR2 FQNEAQ (reference sequence). The CDR3 length is 15 residues. CDR3 sequence (DNA): TGTGCCAGCAGCCCCCAGGGGCTCTCCTACAATGAGCAGTTCTTC. It translates to CASSPQGLSYNEQFF.

V usage is TRBV5-1 and J usage is TRBJ2-7; D might be TRBD2 (5 bases). V lost 4 bases and J lost 2, with 16 bases in between. CDR1 and CDR2 from the germline V gene are SGHRS and YFSETQ. The CDR3 runs to 15 residues. In DNA form, the CDR3 reads TGCGCCAGCAGCCTGGCGGGTTTTGAGACCTACGAGCAGTACTTC. It codes for CASSLAGFETYEQYF. The full variable domain, in which reference TRBV5-1 and TRBJ2-7 provide the parts outside the CDR3, is KAGVTQTPRYLIKTRGQQVTLSCSPISGHRSVSWYQQTPGQGLQFLFEYFSETQRNKGNFPGRFSGRQFSNSRSEMNVSTLELGDSALYLCASSLAGFETYEQYFGPGTRLTVT.

Worth noting for this clone: The sample contains more than one DNA sequence encoding this CDR3. The chain uses TRBV7-3 and TRBJ2-2, with a tentative D call TRBD1 (5 bases). V lost 5 bases to trimming and J lost 5 bases, with 9 bases between them. Per germline, CDR1 SGHTA and CDR2 FQGTGA. CDR3 length equals 13 residues. DNA of the CDR3: TGTGCCAGCAGCCCCCAGGGTACCGGGGAGCTGTTTTTT. As protein: CASSPQGTGELFF. The full variable domain, in which reference TRBV7-3 and TRBJ2-2 provide the parts outside the CDR3, is GAGVSQTPSNKVTEKGKYVELRCDPISGHTALYWYRQSLGQGPEFLIYFQGTGAADDSGLPNDRFFAVRPEGSVSTLKIQRTERGDSAVYLCASSPQGTGELFFGEGSRLTVL.

V and J are TRBV29-1 and TRBJ1-2; 8 nucleotides line up with TRBD1. Germline V lookup: CDR1 SQVTM, CDR2 ANQGSEA. The J segment lost 5 bases and the V segment lost 3 bases, leaving 14 bases of the junction unmatched. This CDR3 is 16 amino acids long. This CDR3 is CSVDRSAGQGTYGYTF. The CDR3 nucleotides read TGCAGCGTTGACCGAAGCGCTGGACAGGGCACTTATGGCTACACCTTC. Supplemented by reference TRBV29-1 and TRBJ1-2, the full variable domain reads SAVISQKPSRDICQRGTSLTIQCQVDSQVTMMFWYRQQPGQSLTLIATANQGSEATYESGFVIDKFPISRPNLTFSTLTVSNMSPEDSSIYLCSVDRSAGQGTYGYTFGSGTRLTVV.

V usage is TRBV11-3 and J usage is TRBJ2-7; 7 bases match TRBD1. The CDR3 runs 14 residues. The junction had 7 bases not matched to a gene; V was cut back by 5 bases and J by 3 bases. CDR1 is SGHNT and CDR2 is YENEEA in the germline V gene. CDR3 DNA: TGTGCCAGCAGCCCCATGGGGGACAGCTACGAGCAGTACTTC. It codes for CASSPMGDSYEQYF.

The rearrangement links TRBV28 to TRBJ2-2; 8 positions match TRBD2. Germline V lookup: CDR1 MDHEN, CDR2 SYDVKM. The CDR3 is 12 residues long. The J segment lost 6 bases and the V segment lost 11 bases, leaving 5 bases of the junction unmatched. The CDR3 DNA sequence: TGTGCCGTTCGGGGGGGCCCCGGGGAGCTGTTTTTT. Protein sequence: CAVRGGPGELFF.

This rearrangement joins TRBV11-2 to TRBJ2-2; 14 bases fit TRBD2. Unmatched junction bases numbered 2, after V lost 3 bases and J lost 5 bases. CDR1 and CDR2 from the germline V gene are SGHAT and FQNNGV. CDR3 length: 16 amino acids. The CDR3 loop reads CASSFGLAGGTGELFF. The DNA for the CDR3 is TGTGCCAGCAGCTTTGGACTAGCGGGGGGTACCGGGGAGCTGTTTTTT.

This clone was counted a single time. The chain is built from TRBV15 and TRBJ2-1, with TRBD2 identical over 10 bases. The ends lost 3 bases at V and 10 bases at J; junction bases unmatched: 6. The CDR3 spans 14 residues. Germline V gives CDR1 LNHNV, CDR2 YYDKDF (reference sequence). DNA of the CDR3: TGTGCCACCAGCAGGAACGTAGCGGGGGGCGAGCAGTTCTTC. Amino acid sequence: CATSRNVAGGEQFF.

The chain recombines TRBV5-6 with TRBJ1-2; unclear D gene. Trimming removed 2 bases from V and 5 bases from J, with 7 bases in between. CDR3 length: 12 amino acids. The germline V gene encodes CDR1 SGHDT and CDR2 YYEEEE. CDR3 loop: CASSLREYGYTF. CDR3 DNA: TGTGCCAGCAGCTTACGAGAGTATGGCTACACCTTC.

The chain recombines TRBV30 with TRBJ1-3; no definite D call. CDR1 is GTSNPN, CDR2 SVGIG, per germline (reference sequence). V was cut by 2 bases and J by 0 bases, with 14 bases left in between. The CDR3 spans 16 residues. Here the CDR3 reads CAWSFPVVYSGNTIYF. The DNA for the CDR3 is TGTGCCTGGAGTTTTCCGGTGGTTTACTCTGGAAACACCATATATTTT.

J is TRBJ1-2 and V is TRBV7-9; tentative D call: TRBD1 (5 bases). V was shortened by 6 bases and J by 4 bases, with 15 bases between the two germline ends. Germline V gene sequence: CDR1 SEHNR, CDR2 FQNEAQ (reference sequence). This CDR3 comprises 14 residues. DNA for the CDR3: TGTGCCAGCAGTTTATCGACAGACCTCTATGGCTACACCTTC. Its protein product is CASSLSTDLYGYTF.

The V and J genes are TRBV4-2 and TRBJ1-3; D gene unclear. Per the germline V gene, CDR1 is LGHNA and CDR2 is YNFKEQ. The CDR3 is made up of 17 amino acids. The V gene lost 0 bases and the J gene lost 0 bases, with 12 bases spanning the gap. For the CDR3, the DNA is TGTGCCAGCAGCCAAGACCCGGGTACTGACTCTGGAAACACCATATATTTT. It codes for CASSQDPGTDSGNTIYF.

The rearrangement joins TRBV11-1 to TRBJ2-5; maybe TRBD1 (5 bases). Germline CDR1 reads SGHAT; CDR2 reads FQDESV (reference sequence). V lost 4 bases to trimming and J lost 4 bases, with 16 bases between them. The CDR3 is 15 amino acids. The CDR3 loop is CASSWVVGAPETQYF. Written as DNA, the CDR3 is TGTGCCAGCAGCTGGGTAGTTGGGGCGCCAGAGACCCAGTACTTC.

The CDR3 DNA reads as TGTGCCAGCAGTTATGATCAAGGGGGCAGGGGACCGTCTTACCACTATGGCTACACCTTC. Its translation is CASSYDQGGRGPSYHYGYTF. V and J are TRBV6-2 or TRBV6-3 and TRBJ1-2; 7 bases are a match to TRBD1. Per germline, CDR1 MNHEY and CDR2 SVGEGT. The V gene end was trimmed by 3 bases and the J gene end by 3 bases; junction bases not matched to a gene: 22. The CDR3 is 20 amino acids.

CDR3 sequence reads: CASSWRPTAKAQETQYF. The CDR3 bases are TGTGCCAGCAGCTGGCGGCCTACCGCCAAAGCCCAAGAGACCCAGTACTTC. The chain employs TRBV11-2 and TRBJ2-5; D not resolved. This CDR3 is 17 amino acids long. The ends were cut back, 4 bases at V and 1 base at J, with 19 bases in the middle. Germline CDR1 SGHAT, CDR2 FQNNGV.

The rearrangement uses TRBV7-3 and TRBJ1-6; D uncertain. The ends were cut back, 2 bases at V and 5 bases at J, with 4 bases in the middle. Germline V gene data show CDR1 as SGHTA and CDR2 as FQGTGA. The CDR3 runs to 13 residues. The CDR3 coding sequence is TGTGCCAGCAGCTTACAAAATAATTCACCCCTCCACTTT. This codes for CASSLQNNSPLHF.

V is TRBV5-1 and J is TRBJ2-5; TRBD1 matches at 8 bases. Per germline, CDR1 SGHRS and CDR2 YFSETQ. The CDR3 is 13 residues long. V dropped 5 bases and J dropped 3; count of bases not matched to a gene: 3. This CDR3 is CASSGTGEETQYF. The CDR3 DNA is TGCGCCAGCAGTGGGACAGGCGAAGAGACCCAGTACTTC.

This sequence joins TRBV7-9 and TRBJ2-1; weak D call: TRBD1 (5 bases). V lost 1 base to trimming and J lost 6 bases, with 7 bases between them. Per germline, CDR1 SEHNR and CDR2 FQNEAQ (reference sequence). The length of the CDR3 is 13 residues. The CDR3 protein is CASSLEQVNEQFF. The DNA of the CDR3 is TGTGCCAGCAGCTTAGAACAGGTCAATGAGCAGTTCTTC.

The chain is built from TRBV10-3 and TRBJ1-2, with a weak D call TRBD1 (6 bases). The CDR3 consists of 13 residues. Germline V CDR1 and CDR2: ENHRY, SYGVKD. Between the trimmed V and J ends, which lost 6 bases and 7 bases, there was a span of 15 bases. The CDR3 is CAISQVPRGGYTF. Here the CDR3 DNA reads TGTGCCATCAGCCAAGTGCCCAGGGGTGGCTACACCTTC.

The chain links TRBV9 to TRBJ2-3; 9 nucleotides agree with TRBD2. The CDR3 loop spans 15 amino acids. Germline CDR1 SGDLS, CDR2 YYNGEE. J lost 5 bases, V lost 4 bases, and 8 bases had no gene match. CDR3 loop: CASSSRGGAGDTQYF. CDR3 coding DNA: TGTGCCAGCAGCAGCCGCGGGGGGGCGGGAGATACGCAGTATTTT.